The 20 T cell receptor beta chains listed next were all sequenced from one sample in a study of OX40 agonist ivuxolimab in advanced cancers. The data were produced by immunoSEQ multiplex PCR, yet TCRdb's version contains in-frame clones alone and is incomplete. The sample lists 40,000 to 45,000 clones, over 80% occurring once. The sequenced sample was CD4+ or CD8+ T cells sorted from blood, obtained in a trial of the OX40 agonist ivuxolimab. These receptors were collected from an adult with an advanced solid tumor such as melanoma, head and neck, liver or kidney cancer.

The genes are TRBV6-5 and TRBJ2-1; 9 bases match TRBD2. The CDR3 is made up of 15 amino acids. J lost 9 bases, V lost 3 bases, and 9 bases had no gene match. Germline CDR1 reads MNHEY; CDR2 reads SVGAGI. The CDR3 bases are TGTGCCAGCAGTTATCGGGGCGGGAGGGCCTCTGAGCAGTTCTTC. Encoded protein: CASSYRGGRASEQFF.

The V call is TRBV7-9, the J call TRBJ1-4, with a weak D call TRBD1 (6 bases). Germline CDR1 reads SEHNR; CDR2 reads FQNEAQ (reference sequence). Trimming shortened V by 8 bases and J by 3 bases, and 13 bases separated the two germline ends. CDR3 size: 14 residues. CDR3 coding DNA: TGTGCCAGCGGCAAAGGGGGGTCTAATGAAAAACTGTTTTTT. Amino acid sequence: CASGKGGSNEKLFF.

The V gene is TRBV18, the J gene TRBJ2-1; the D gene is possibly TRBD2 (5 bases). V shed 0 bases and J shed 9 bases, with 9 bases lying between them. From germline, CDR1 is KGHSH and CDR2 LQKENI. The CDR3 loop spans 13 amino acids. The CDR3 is CASSPPGRGEQFF. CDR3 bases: TGTGCCAGCTCACCACCGGGTCGGGGTGAGCAGTTCTTC. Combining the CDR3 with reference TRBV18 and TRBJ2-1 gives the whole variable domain NAGVMQNPRHLVRRRGQEARLRCSPMKGHSHVYWYRQLPEEGLKFMVYLQKENIIDESGMPKERFSAEFPKEGPSILRIQQVVRGDSAAYFCASSPPGRGEQFFGPGTRLTVL.

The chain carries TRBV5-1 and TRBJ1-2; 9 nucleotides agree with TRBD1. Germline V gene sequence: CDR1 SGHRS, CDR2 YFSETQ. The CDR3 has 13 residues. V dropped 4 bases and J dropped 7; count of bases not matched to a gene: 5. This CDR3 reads CASSQDRGGGYTF. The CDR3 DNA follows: TGCGCCAGCAGCCAGGACAGGGGTGGTGGCTACACCTTC.

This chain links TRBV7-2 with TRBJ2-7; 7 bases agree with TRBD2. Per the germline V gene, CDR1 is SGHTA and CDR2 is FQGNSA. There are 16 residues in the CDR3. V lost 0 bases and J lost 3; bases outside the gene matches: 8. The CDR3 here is CASSLAGSGGLYEQYF. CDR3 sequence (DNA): TGTGCCAGCAGCTTAGCCGGGTCGGGGGGACTCTACGAGCAGTACTTC.

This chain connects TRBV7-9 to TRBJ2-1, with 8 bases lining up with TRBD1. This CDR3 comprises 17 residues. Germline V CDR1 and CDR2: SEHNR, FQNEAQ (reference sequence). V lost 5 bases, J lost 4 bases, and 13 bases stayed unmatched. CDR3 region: CASSIQSGGAGYNEQFF. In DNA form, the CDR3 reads TGTGCCAGCAGCATACAATCAGGGGGCGCAGGATACAATGAGCAGTTCTTC.

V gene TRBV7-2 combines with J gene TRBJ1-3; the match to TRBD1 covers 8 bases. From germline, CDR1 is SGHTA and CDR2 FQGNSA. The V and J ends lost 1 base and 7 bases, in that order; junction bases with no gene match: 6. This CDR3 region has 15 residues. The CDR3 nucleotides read TGTGCCAGCAGCTTAGGGGTGACAGGGGTTAACACCATATATTTT. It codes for CASSLGVTGVNTIYF. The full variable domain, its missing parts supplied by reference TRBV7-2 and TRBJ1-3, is GAGVSQSPSNKVTEKGKDVELRCDPISGHTALYWYRQSLGQGLEFLIYFQGNSAPDKSGLPSDRFSAERTGGSVSTLTIQRTQQEDSAVYLCASSLGVTGVNTIYFGEGSWLTVV.

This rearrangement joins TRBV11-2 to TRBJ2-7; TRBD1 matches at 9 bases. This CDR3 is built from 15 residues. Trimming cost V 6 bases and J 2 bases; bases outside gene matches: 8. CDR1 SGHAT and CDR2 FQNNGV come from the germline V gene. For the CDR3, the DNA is TGTGCCAGCAGAGGGACAGGGTGGGGTCCCTACGAGCAGTACTTC. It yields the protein CASRGTGWGPYEQYF.

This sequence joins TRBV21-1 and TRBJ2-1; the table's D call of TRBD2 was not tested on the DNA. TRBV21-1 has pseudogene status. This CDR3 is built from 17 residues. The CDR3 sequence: CASSPFIRSGSYNEQFF. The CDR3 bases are TGTGCCAGCAGCCCGTTTATTCGTAGCGGGAGCTACAATGAGCAGTTCTTC.

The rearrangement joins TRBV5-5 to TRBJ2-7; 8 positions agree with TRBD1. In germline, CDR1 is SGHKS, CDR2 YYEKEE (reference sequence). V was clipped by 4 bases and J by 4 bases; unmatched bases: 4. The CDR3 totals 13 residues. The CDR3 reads CASSHTGGYEQYF. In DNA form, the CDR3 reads TGTGCCAGCAGCCATACAGGGGGATACGAGCAGTACTTC.

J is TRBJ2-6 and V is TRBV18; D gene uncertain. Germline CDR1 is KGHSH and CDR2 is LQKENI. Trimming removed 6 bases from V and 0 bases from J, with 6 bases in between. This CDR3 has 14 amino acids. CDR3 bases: TGTGCCAGCTCGTTTAGCTCTGGGGCCAACGTCCTGACTTTC. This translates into CASSFSSGANVLTF.

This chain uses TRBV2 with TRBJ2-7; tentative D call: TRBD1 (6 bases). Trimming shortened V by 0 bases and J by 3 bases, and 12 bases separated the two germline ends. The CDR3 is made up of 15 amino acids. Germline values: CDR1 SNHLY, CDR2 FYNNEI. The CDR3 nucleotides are TGTGCCAGCAGTGAAGCTTGGGACATAAGCTACGAGCAGTACTTC. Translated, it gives CASSEAWDISYEQYF.

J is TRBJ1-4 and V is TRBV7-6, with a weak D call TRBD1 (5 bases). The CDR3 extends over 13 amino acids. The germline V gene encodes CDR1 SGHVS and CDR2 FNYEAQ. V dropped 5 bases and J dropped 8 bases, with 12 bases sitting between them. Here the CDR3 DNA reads TGTGCCAGCAGCCTCCGACAGTCGGAAAAACTGTTTTTT. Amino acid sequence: CASSLRQSEKLFF.

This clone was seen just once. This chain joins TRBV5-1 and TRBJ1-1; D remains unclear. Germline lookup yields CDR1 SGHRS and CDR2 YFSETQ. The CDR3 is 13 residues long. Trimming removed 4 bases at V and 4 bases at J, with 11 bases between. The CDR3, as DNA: TGCGCCAGCAGCCCGTCTACATCCACTGAAGCTTTCTTT. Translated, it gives CASSPSTSTEAFF.

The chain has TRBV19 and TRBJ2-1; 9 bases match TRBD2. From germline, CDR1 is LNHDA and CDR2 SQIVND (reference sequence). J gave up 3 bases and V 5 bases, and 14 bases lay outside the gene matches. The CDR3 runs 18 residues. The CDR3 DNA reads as TGTGCCAGTAGTGCGACCCTACCGGGACTAGCCCACTACAATGAGCAGTTCTTC. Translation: CASSATLPGLAHYNEQFF.

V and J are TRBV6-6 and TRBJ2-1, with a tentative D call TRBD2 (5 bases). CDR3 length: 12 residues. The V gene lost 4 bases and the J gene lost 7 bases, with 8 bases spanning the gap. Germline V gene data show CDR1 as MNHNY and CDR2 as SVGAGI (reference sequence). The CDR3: CASSSRGNEQFF. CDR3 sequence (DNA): TGTGCCAGCAGTTCTCGGGGTAATGAGCAGTTCTTC.

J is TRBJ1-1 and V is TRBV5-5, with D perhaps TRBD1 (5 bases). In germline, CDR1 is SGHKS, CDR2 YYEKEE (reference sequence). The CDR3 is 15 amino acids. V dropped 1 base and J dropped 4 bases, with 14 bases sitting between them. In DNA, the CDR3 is TGTGCCAGCAGCTTGTTGTCGCAAGGGACCACTGAAGCTTTCTTT. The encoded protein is CASSLLSQGTTEAFF.

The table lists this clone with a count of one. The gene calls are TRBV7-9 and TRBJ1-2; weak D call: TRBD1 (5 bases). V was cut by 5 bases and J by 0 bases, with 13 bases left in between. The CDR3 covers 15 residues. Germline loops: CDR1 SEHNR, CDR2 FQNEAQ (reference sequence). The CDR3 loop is CASSRQIHSNYGYTF. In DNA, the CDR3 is TGTGCCAGCAGCCGACAGATCCATTCTAACTATGGCTACACCTTC.

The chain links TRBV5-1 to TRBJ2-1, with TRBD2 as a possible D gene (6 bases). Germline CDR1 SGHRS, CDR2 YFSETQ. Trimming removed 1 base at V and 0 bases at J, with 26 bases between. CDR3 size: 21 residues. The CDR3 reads CASSLSVAESRKSSSYNEQFF. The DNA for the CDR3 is TGCGCCAGCAGCTTGTCGGTAGCGGAAAGCCGCAAGTCGAGCTCCTACAATGAGCAGTTCTTC.

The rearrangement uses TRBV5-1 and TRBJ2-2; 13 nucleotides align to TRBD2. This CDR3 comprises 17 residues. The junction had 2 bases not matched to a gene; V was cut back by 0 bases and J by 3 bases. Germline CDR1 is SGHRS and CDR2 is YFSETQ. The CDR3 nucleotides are TGCGCCAGCAGCTTGGAACTAGCGGGAGGGTACACCGGGGAGCTGTTTTTT. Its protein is CASSLELAGGYTGELFF. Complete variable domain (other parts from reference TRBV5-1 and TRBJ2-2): KAGVTQTPRYLIKTRGQQVTLSCSPISGHRSVSWYQQTPGQGLQFLFEYFSETQRNKGNFPGRFSGRQFSNSRSEMNVSTLELGDSALYLCASSLELAGGYTGELFFGEGSRLTVL.